The rows below give T cell receptor beta chains drawn from one sample of a study of CD8+CD57+ T cells in acquired aplastic anemia. MiXCR, applied by TCRdb to the reads, yields one record per CDR3 protein. The data contain hundreds of thousands of distinct CDR3 sequences, 65% to 80% of them singletons. Material: sorted CD4+, CD8+, or CD8+CD57+ T cells (not recorded which) from PBMCs. These receptors were collected from a human donor in good health, serving as a control. The CDR3 runs from the conserved cysteine through the conserved F or W.

CSARPGPSGTEAFF,TRBJ1-1,TRBV20-1,14
CASSAGITEAFF,TRBJ1-1,TRBV5-6,12
CASSLAGYSGNTIYF,TRBJ1-3,TRBV5-4,15
CASSLTTGTPPLEQYF,TRBJ2-7,TRBV19,16
CATSRTRDTEAFF,TRBJ1-1,TRBV15,13
CASSSNQPQHF,TRBJ1-5,TRBV6-1,11
CASSIPQGTEAFF,TRBJ1-1,TRBV19,13
CASRRGWASDTQYF,TRBJ2-3,TRBV3-1,14
CSARGGGNGYTF,TRBJ1-2,TRBV20-1,12
CASSLRGTGDREQFF,TRBJ2-1,TRBV7-9,15
CASSPGRRSYGYTF,TRBJ1-2,TRBV5-4,14